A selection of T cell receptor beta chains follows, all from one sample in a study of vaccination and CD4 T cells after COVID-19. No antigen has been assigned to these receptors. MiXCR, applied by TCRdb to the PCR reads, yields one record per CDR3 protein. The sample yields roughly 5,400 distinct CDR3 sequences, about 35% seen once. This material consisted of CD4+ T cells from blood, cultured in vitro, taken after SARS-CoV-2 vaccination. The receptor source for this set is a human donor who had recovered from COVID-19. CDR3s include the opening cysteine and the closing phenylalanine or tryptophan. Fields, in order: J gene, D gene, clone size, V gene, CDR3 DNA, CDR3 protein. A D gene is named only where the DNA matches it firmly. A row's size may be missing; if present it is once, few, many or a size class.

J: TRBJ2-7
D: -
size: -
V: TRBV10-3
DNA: TGTGCCATCAGTGGGGGGCCGGGGGCAACCTACGAGCAGTACTTC
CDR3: CAISGGPGATYEQYF

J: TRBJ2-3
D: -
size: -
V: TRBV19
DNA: TGTGCCAGTAGTGAACAGCCTATTAGCACAGATACGCAGTATTTT
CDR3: CASSEQPISTDTQYF

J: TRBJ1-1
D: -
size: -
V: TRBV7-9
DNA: TGTGCCAGCAGCTTAGGGGCCCCGGGGCAGGGTGAAGCTTTCTTT
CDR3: CASSLGAPGQGEAFF

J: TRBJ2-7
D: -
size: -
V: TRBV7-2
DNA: TGTGCCAGCAGCTTAGGAATCGGCGGCGAGCAGTACTTC
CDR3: CASSLGIGGEQYF

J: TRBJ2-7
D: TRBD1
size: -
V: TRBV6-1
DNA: TGTGCCAGCAAGGGACAGGGGGTCTCCTACGAGCAGTACTTC
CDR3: CASKGQGVSYEQYF

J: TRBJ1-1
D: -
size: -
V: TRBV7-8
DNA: TGTGCCAGCAGCAACCGACGGATGAACACTGAAGCTTTCTTT
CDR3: CASSNRRMNTEAFF

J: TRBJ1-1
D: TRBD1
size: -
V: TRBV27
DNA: TGTGCCAGCAGTTTAGTGCGGGGCCGGACAGGAGGTATGAACACTGAAGCTTTCTTT
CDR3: CASSLVRGRTGGMNTEAFF

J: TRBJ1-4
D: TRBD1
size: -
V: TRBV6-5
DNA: TGTGCCAGCAGTTACGAGGGGGCGCGAAAACTGTTTTTT
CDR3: CASSYEGARKLFF

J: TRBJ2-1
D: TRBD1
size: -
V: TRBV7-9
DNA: TGTGCCAGCAGCGTTCGACAGGGTGAGCAGTTCTTC
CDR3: CASSVRQGEQFF

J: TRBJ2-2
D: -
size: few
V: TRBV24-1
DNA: TGTGCCACCAGTGATTCGGGGGCAAGGGTGTTCGGCGGGGAGCTGTTTTTT
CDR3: CATSDSGARVFGGELFF

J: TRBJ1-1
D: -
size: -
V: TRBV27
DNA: TGTGCCAGCAGTGCCAGGAGGGGAAGGGATACTGAAGCTTTCTTT
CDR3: CASSARRGRDTEAFF

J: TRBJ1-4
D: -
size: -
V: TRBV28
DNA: TGTGCCACTCTAACAGGTACCCCCGAAAAACTGTTTTTT
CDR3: CATLTGTPEKLFF

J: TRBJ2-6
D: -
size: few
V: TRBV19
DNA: TGTGCCAGTAGAATATGGGGGGATAGTGGGGCCAACGTCCTGACTTTC
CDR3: CASRIWGDSGANVLTF

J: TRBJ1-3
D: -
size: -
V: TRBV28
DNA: TGTGCCAGCAGTGAGCCGGTTTTATCTGGAAACACCATATATTTT
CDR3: CASSEPVLSGNTIYF

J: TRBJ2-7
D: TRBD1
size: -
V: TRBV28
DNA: TGTGCCAGCAGGGGGGGGGACAGGGGTCCCTACGAGCAGTACTTC
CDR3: CASRGGDRGPYEQYF

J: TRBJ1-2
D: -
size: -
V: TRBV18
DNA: TGTGCCAGCTCACCCAGCCCGACAGGTACTTCGGGCTACACCTTC
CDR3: CASSPSPTGTSGYTF

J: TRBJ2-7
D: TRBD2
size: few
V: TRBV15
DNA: TGTGCCACCAGCAGAGATGGGGTAGCGGGGGGCTACGAGCAGTACTTC
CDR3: CATSRDGVAGGYEQYF

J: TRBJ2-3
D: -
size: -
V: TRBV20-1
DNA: TGCAGTGCTAGAGGTCCGGGACCTTGGAGACCAGATACGCAGTATTTT
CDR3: CSARGPGPWRPDTQYF

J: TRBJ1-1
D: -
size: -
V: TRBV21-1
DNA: TGTGCCAGCAGCAAAGTGTGGACAGGGAAGAACACTGAAGCTTTCTTT
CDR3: CASSKVWTGKNTEAFF

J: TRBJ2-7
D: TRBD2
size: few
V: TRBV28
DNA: TGTGCCAGCAGTTCCGGACCTCGGGGGGAATTC
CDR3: CASSSGPRGEF

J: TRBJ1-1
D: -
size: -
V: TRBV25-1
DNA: TGTGCCGCCCGAGGGTTCACTGAAGCTTTCTTT
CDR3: CAARGFTEAFF

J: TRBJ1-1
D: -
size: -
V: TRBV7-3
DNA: TGTGCCAGCAGCCCCTCTGGCCTGAACACTGAAGCTTTCTTT
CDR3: CASSPSGLNTEAFF

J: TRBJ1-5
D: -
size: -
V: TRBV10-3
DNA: TGTGCCATCAGTGAGTCAGGGGTTGGGCTTCAGCCCCAGCATTTT
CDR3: CAISESGVGLQPQHF

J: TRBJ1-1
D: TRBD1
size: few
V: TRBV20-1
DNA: TGCAGTGCTAGAGATCAACAGGGGGCGGGCACTGAAGCTTTCTTT
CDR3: CSARDQQGAGTEAFF